The 7 T cell receptor beta chains listed next were all sequenced from one sample in a study of PD-1 blockade in classical Hodgkin lymphoma. Noted time point: cycle 4 day 1 (C4D1), after more than 5 weeks of nivolumab. The patients all showed relapse after autologous stem cell transplantation, while their brentuximab vedotin exposure varied. The table came from immunoSEQ multiplex PCR; TCRdb's copy has only in-frame clones and leaves some out. Counted here are around 50,000 clones, roughly 89% occurring once; the ten biggest clones make up approximately 15%. Sequencing used peripheral blood mononuclear cells (PBMCs), obtained before the fourth cycle of nivolumab. These receptors all come from a human donor with classical Hodgkin lymphoma.

This clone showed up just once. CDR3 in DNA: TGTGCCAGCAGCTTCGGGGCGGGTGGAGATACGCAGTATTTT. Protein product: CASSFGAGGDTQYF. The chain links TRBV7-3 to TRBJ2-3, with D possibly being TRBD1 or TRBD2 (5 bases each). Germline CDR1 is SGHTA and CDR2 is FQGTGA. The V end lost 3 bases, the J end lost 5 bases, and 12 bases lay between the germline ends. CDR3 size: 14 residues.

This clone occurred a few times. The J gene is TRBJ1-2, the V gene TRBV5-1, with TRBD1 matching 8 bases. This CDR3 has 17 amino acids. After removal of 3 bases from V and 7 bases from J, the junction contained 17 bases not matched to a gene. Germline CDR1 and CDR2: SGHRS and YFSETQ. Written as DNA, the CDR3 is TGCGCCAGCAGCTCTCTTGCTACAGGGGGGGAGTCCCCTGGCTACACCTTC. Translating gives CASSSLATGGESPGYTF.

This chain joins TRBV6-6 and TRBJ2-3; TRBD1 might be the D (9 bases). Trimming took off 6 bases at V and 4 bases at J, with 20 bases between the two ends. Per germline, CDR1 MNHNY and CDR2 SVGAGI (reference sequence). This CDR3 is built from 16 residues. CDR3 residues: CASRDRGAGAPDTQYF. For the CDR3, the DNA is TGTGCCAGCAGGGACAGGGGAGCGGGAGCCCCAGATACGCAGTATTTT.

This chain joins TRBV6-6 and TRBJ1-2, with unresolved D. V was cut by 6 bases and J by 3 bases, with 14 bases left in between. This CDR3 has 14 residues. Germline CDR1 is MNHNY and CDR2 is SVGAGI (reference sequence). The DNA of the CDR3 is TGTGCCAGCAGATCCACATTGTGGGACTATGGCTACACCTTC. This sequence encodes CASRSTLWDYGYTF.

The rearrangement links TRBV11-3 to TRBJ1-1; the D is unclear. The CDR3 consists of 15 residues. CDR1 and CDR2 (germline): SGHNT, YENEEA. The V end was cut by 5 bases, the J end by 0 bases, with 13 bases between. The CDR3 reads CASSREANLNTEAFF. CDR3 sequence (DNA): TGTGCCAGCAGCCGCGAGGCTAATTTGAACACTGAAGCTTTCTTT. Supplemented by reference TRBV11-3 and TRBJ1-1, the full variable domain reads EAGVVQSPRYKIIEKKQPVAFWCNPISGHNTLYWYLQNLGQGPELLIRYENEEAVDDSQLPKDRFSAERLKGVDSTLKIQPAELGDSAVYLCASSREANLNTEAFFGQGTRLTVV.

This rearrangement joins TRBV5-6 to TRBJ2-7; perhaps D is TRBD1 or TRBD2 (5 bases each). The V gene's germline CDR1 is SGHDT and CDR2 YYEEEE. V lost 4 bases and J 3 bases, leaving 23 bases between the germline ends. CDR3 length: 17 residues. In DNA form, the CDR3 reads TGTGCCAGCAGCCAAATCCAAACGGGGACGGGAAACTACGAGCAGTACTTC. Translation: CASSQIQTGTGNYEQYF.

The chain recombines TRBV23-1 with TRBJ1-4, with D possibly matching TRBD1 (5 bases). TRBV23-1 is designated an ORF whose function remains uncertain. This CDR3 spans 20 amino acids. Trimming left V 3 bases short and J 0 bases short, with 23 bases between. The CDR3 DNA follows: TGCGCCAGCAGTCAGGGGGAAGTGGTTCCTAAAATTGCAACTAATGAAAAACTGTTTTTT. Translating it yields CASSQGEVVPKIATNEKLFF.